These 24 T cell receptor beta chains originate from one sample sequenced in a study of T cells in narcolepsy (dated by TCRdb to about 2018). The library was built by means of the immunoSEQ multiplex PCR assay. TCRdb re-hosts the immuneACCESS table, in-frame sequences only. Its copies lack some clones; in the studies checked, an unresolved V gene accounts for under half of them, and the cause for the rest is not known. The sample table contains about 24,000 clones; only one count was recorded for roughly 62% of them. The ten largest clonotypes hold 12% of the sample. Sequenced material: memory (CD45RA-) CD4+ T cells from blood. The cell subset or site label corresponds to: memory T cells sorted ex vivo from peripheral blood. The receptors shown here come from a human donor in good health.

The CDR3: CASSKLAGTGELFF. The CDR3 nucleotides read TGTGCCAGTAGTAAACTAGCAGGCACCGGGGAGCTGTTTTTT. The chain links TRBV19 to TRBJ2-2; D might be TRBD2 (6 bases). The ends were cut back, 4 bases at V and 4 bases at J, with 10 bases in the middle. Germline CDR1 and CDR2: LNHDA and SQIVND (reference sequence). CDR3 length: 14 amino acids.

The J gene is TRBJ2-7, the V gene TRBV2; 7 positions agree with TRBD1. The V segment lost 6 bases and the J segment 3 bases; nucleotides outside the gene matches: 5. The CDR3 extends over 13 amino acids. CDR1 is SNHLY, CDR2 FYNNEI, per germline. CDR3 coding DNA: TGTGCCAGCAGGGGAACAGGGGTCTACGAGCAGTACTTC. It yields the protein CASRGTGVYEQYF.

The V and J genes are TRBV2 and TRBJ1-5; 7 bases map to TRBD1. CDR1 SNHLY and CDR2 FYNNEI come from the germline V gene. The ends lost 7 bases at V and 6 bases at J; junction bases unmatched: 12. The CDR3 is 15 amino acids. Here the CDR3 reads CASKGGGTGVQPQHF. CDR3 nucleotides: TGTGCCAGCAAAGGAGGGGGAACAGGGGTTCAGCCCCAGCATTTT.

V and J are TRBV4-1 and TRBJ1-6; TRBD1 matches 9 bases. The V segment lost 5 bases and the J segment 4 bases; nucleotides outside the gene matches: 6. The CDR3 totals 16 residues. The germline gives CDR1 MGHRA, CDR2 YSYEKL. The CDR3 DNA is TGCGCCAGCAGCGCTGGACAGGGGATTTATAATTCACCCCTCCACTTT. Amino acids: CASSAGQGIYNSPLHF.

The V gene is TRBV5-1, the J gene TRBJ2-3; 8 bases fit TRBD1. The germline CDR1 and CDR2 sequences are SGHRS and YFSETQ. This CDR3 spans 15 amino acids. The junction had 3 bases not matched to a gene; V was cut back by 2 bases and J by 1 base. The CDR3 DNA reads TGCGCCAGCAGCTTCCAGGGGGCCGGCACAGATACGCAGTATTTT. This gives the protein CASSFQGAGTDTQYF.

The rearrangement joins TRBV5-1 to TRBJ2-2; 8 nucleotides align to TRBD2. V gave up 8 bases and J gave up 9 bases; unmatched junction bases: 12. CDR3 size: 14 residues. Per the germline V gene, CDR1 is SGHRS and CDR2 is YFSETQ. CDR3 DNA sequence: TGCGCCAGTTCCCCGGGACTAGTCCTGAGGGAGCTGTTTTTT. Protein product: CASSPGLVLRELFF.

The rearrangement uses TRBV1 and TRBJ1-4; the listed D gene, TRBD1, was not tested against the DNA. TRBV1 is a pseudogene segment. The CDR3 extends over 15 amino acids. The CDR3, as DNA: TGCACCAGCAGCCAAGAGACAGTGCCGAATGAAAAACTGTTTTTT. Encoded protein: CTSSQETVPNEKLFF.

This CDR3 reads CATSSSNTNSPLHF. The CDR3, as DNA: TGTGCCACCAGCAGCAGTAATACGAATTCACCCCTCCACTTT. The V gene is TRBV15, the J gene TRBJ1-6; no definite D call. The CDR3 is made up of 14 amino acids. V shed 3 bases and J shed 7 bases, with 10 bases lying between them. Germline CDR1 reads LNHNV; CDR2 reads YYDKDF (reference sequence).

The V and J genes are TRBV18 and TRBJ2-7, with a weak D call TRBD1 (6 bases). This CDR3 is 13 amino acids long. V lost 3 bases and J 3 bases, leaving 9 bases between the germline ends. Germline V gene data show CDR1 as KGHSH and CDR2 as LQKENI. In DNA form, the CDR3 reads TGTGCCAGCTCACCCACAGGGCACTACGAGCAGTACTTC. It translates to CASSPTGHYEQYF.

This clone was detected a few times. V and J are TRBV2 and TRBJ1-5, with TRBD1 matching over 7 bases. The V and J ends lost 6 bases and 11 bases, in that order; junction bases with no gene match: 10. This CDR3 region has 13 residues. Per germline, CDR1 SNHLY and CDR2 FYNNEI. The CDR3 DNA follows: TGTGCCAGCAGCCTTGACAGGGCAAAGTCCCAGCATTTT. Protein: CASSLDRAKSQHF.

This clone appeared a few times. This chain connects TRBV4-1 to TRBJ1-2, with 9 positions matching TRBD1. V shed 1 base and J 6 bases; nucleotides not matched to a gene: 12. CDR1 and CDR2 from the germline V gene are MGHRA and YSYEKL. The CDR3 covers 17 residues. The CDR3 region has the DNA TGCGCCAGCAGCCAAGGGGGGACAGGGAAGTTTCGGGATGGCTACACCTTC. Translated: CASSQGGTGKFRDGYTF.

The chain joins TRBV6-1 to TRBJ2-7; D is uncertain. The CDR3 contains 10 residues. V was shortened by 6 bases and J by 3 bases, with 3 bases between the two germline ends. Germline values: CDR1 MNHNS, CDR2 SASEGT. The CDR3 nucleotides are TGTGCCAGCAGGGACTACGAGCAGTACTTC. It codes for CASRDYEQYF.

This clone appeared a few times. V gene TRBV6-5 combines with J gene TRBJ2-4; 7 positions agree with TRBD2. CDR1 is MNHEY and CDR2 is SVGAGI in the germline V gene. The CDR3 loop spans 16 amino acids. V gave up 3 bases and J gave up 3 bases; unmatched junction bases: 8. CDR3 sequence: CASSYSSRGGKNIQYF. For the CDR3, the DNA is TGTGCCAGCAGTTATTCTTCTCGCGGGGGCAAAAACATTCAGTACTTC.

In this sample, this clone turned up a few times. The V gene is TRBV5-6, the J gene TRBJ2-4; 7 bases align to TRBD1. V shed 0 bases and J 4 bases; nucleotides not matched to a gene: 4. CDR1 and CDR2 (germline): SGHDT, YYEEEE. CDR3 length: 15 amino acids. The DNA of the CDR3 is TGTGCCAGCAGCTTGGATGGGACAGTAAAAAACATTCAGTACTTC. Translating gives CASSLDGTVKNIQYF. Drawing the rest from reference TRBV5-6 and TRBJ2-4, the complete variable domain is DAGVTQSPTHLIKTRGQQVTLRCSPKSGHDTVSWYQQALGQGPQFIFQYYEEEERQRGNFPDRFSGHQFPNYSSELNVNALLLGDSALYLCASSLDGTVKNIQYFGAGTRLSVL.

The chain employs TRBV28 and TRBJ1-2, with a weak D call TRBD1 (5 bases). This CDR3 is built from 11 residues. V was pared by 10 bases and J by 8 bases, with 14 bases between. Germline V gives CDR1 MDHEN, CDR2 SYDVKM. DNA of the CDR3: TGTGCCATTCGAGCGGGGCCCGGCTACACCTTC. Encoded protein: CAIRAGPGYTF.

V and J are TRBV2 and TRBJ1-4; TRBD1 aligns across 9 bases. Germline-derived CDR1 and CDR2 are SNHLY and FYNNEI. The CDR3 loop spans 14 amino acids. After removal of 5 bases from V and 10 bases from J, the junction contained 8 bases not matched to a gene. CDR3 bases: TGTGCCAGCAGTCCGAACGGACAGGGGCGAAAACTGTTTTTT. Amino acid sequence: CASSPNGQGRKLFF.

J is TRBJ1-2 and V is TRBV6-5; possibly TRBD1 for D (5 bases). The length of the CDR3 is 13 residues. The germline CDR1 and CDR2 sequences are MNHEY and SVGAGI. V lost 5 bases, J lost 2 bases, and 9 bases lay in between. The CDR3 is CASSGGDNYGYTF. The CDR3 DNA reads TGTGCCAGCAGTGGAGGGGACAACTATGGCTACACCTTC.

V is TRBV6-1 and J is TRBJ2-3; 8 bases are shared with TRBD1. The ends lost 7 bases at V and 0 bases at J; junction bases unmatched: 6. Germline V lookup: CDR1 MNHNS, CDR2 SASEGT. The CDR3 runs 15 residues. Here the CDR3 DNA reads TGTGCCAGCACACGTCAGGGGGCTAGCACAGATACGCAGTATTTT. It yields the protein CASTRQGASTDTQYF.

The CDR3 sequence: CASSYQGGTGNTIYF. CDR3 in DNA: TGTGCCAGCAGTTATCAAGGGGGCACTGGAAACACCATATATTTT. V usage is TRBV6-5 and J usage is TRBJ1-3; 7 bases fit TRBD1. Looked up from germline, CDR1 is MNHEY and CDR2 is SVGAGI. The ends lost 3 bases at V and 2 bases at J; junction bases unmatched: 4. The CDR3 has 15 residues.

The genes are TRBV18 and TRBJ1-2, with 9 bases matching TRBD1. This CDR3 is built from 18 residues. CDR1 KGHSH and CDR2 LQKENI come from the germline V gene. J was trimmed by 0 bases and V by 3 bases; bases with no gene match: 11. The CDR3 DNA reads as TGTGCCAGCTCACCGTTCCCGGGACAGGGAGAAACTAACTATGGCTACACCTTC. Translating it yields CASSPFPGQGETNYGYTF.

DNA of the CDR3: TGTGCCAGTAGGGAGGGGTTTAATCAGCCCCAGCATTTT. Its protein product is CASREGFNQPQHF. The chain joins TRBV19 to TRBJ1-5, with a possible D match to TRBD1 (5 bases). Trimming left V 6 bases short and J 4 bases short, with 10 bases between. Germline V gives CDR1 LNHDA, CDR2 SQIVND (reference sequence). The CDR3 consists of 13 residues.

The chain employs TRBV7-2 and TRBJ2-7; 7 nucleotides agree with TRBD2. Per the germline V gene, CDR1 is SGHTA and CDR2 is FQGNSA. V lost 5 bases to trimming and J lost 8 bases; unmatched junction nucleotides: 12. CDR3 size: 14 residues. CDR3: CASSTPSGARKQYF. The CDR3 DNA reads TGTGCCAGCAGCACCCCAAGCGGGGCCAGAAAGCAGTACTTC.

This CDR3 reads CASQTRRGLNEQFF. DNA of the CDR3: TGTGCCAGCCAAACCCGCAGGGGTCTCAATGAGCAGTTCTTC. The genes are TRBV5-4 and TRBJ2-1; TRBD1 might be the D (6 bases). Germline V gene data show CDR1 as SGHNT and CDR2 as YYREEE (reference sequence). Trimming took 7 bases from V and 6 from J, leaving 17 bases between them. This CDR3 has 14 amino acids.

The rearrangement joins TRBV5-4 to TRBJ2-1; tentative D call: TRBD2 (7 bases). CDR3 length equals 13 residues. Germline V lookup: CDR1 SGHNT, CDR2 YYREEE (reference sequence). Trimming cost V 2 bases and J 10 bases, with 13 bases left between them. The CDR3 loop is CASSFQGREEQFF. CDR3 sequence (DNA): TGTGCCAGCAGCTTTCAGGGGAGGGAGGAGCAGTTCTTC.